This TCR beta chain appears in the sequencing data of a study of T cells after yellow fever vaccination. Study-wide context: When fractions had low cell numbers, they were prepared with SMART-Seq v4 Ultra Low Input. Regarding the study as a whole: A weaker but faster secondary response was observed, peaking on day 5 versus 15.

The CDR3 is 14 residues long. V shed 4 bases, J shed 4 bases, and the junction held 4 bases outside the gene matches. CDR1 and CDR2 (germline): LGHDT, YNNKEL (reference sequence). TCRdb reprocessed the 5' RACE reads with MiXCR, giving one entry per CDR3 protein. This sample has 100,000 to 150,000 distinct CDR3 sequences; 13% to 15% occur once, and the top ten carry 40% to 45%. About this clonotype: Its target is unknown.

This TCR derives from a man between 18 and 35 years old who received the YFV17D yellow fever vaccine. This specimen consisted of CD8+ T cells sorted from PBMCs, obtained 5 days after the yellow fever booster vaccination. V gene TRBV3-1 combines with J gene TRBJ2-3, with 8 bases fitting TRBD1. CDR3 residues: CASSRGQGSDTQYF. CDR3 coding DNA: TGTGCCAGCAGCCGCGGACAGGGTTCAGATACGCAGTATTTT.